The sequence of this T cell receptor (beta chain) was determined in a study of human T cells and chemical hapten exposure. Study at large: Skin on the upper inner arm, about 2 cm by about 2 cm in size, was sensitized with 2% DPC. Study-wide results and limits: Donors' alopecia may make their immune response differ from healthy people's. There were significantly more large CDR3 similarity clusters among expanded TCRs than among controls.

With respect to this clonotype: The antigen remains unidentified.

The CDR3 is 14 amino acids. Per the germline V gene, CDR1 is DFQATT and CDR2 is SNEGSKA (reference sequence). V dropped 5 bases and J dropped 3 bases, with 15 bases sitting between them. TCRdb reanalysed the RACE reads using MiXCR and keeps one entry per CDR3 protein. The sample holds 210,000 or so distinct CDR3 sequences, about 22% seen once. Time point of the sample: patch test 3, about 24 weeks after DPC sensitization. Treatment described: therapeutic diphenylcyclopropenone sensitization with weekly scalp DPC. The source of this sequence is a woman aged 40 to 50 with alopecia areata. Some clones in this sample may be carry-over from other donors' samples. This rearrangement joins TRBV20-1 to TRBJ2-3; D is possibly TRBD1 (6 bases). This specimen was whole blood, taken in connection with sensitization to the hapten diphenylcyclopropenone (DPC). The DNA for the CDR3 is TGCAGTGCTGGCAGAGACAGGTGGACAGATACGCAGTATTTT. This translates into CSAGRDRWTDTQYF.